This passage covers 31 T cell receptor beta chains from one sample sequenced in a study of CD8+ T cells in alopecia areata. Reverse transcription of extracted RNA yielded cDNA, which provided the sequencing template. Profiling relied on immunoSEQ multiplex PCR, and the TCRdb table lists in-frame clones only, not all of them. In the table there are approximately 180,000 clones, almost 65% of which are singletons. The source was CD4+ T cells sorted from blood, collected at week 0. The receptors stem from a human donor with alopecia areata.

J is TRBJ1-6 and V is TRBV7-2; D remains unclear. Germline-derived CDR1 and CDR2 are SGHTA and FQGNSA. The length of the CDR3 is 15 residues. V lost 5 bases, J lost 8 bases, and 16 bases lay in between. CDR3 sequence: CASSPDLFWDSPLHF. Written as DNA, the CDR3 is TGTGCCAGCAGCCCCGATTTGTTTTGGGATTCACCCCTCCACTTT.

The chain employs TRBV15 and TRBJ1-5; no clear D gene. Looked up from germline, CDR1 is LNHNV and CDR2 is YYDKDF (reference sequence). Trimming shortened V by 0 bases and J by 4 bases, and 7 bases separated the two germline ends. The CDR3 sequence is 14 residues long. This CDR3 is CATSRDFGNQPQHF. The CDR3 nucleotides read TGTGCCACCAGCAGAGATTTTGGGAATCAGCCCCAGCATTTT. Looking up the rest from reference TRBV15 and TRBJ1-5 gives the full variable domain: DAMVIQNPRYQVTQFGKPVTLSCSQTLNHNVMYWYQQKSSQAPKLLFHYYDKDFNNEADTPDNFQSRRPNTSFCFLDIRSPGLGDTAMYLCATSRDFGNQPQHFGDGTRLSIL.

The V call is TRBV2, the J call TRBJ1-1; weak D call: TRBD1 (5 bases). Germline CDR1 and CDR2: SNHLY and FYNNEI. V was trimmed by 2 bases and J by 11 bases, leaving 12 bases between them. The CDR3 covers 12 residues. The CDR3 region is CASSEWAGSAFF. CDR3 nucleotides: TGTGCCAGCAGTGAATGGGCAGGGAGCGCTTTCTTT.

The gene calls are TRBV15 and TRBJ1-5; D not resolved. This CDR3 contains 12 residues. Trimming cost V 6 bases and J 3 bases, with 6 bases left between them. Germline CDR1 is LNHNV and CDR2 is YYDKDF (reference sequence). The CDR3 bases are TGTGCCACCAGGGAGACCAATCAGCCCCAGCATTTT. Translated, it gives CATRETNQPQHF.

This chain joins TRBV29-1 and TRBJ2-3; a possible D gene is TRBD1 (5 bases). This CDR3 has 14 residues. Germline V CDR1 and CDR2: SQVTM, ANQGSEA. The CDR3 spells CSASRGYPGDTQYF. CDR3 sequence (DNA): TGCAGTGCCAGTCGAGGCTACCCAGGGGATACGCAGTATTTT.

The V gene is TRBV7-2, the J gene TRBJ1-6; a possible D gene is TRBD1 (6 bases). The CDR3 consists of 13 residues. Germline V CDR1 and CDR2: SGHTA, FQGNSA. Trimming cost V 3 bases and J 9 bases, with 9 bases left between them. This CDR3 is CASSLAGASPLHF. CDR3 nucleotide sequence: TGTGCCAGCAGCTTGGCAGGGGCTTCACCCCTCCACTTT.

The chain employs TRBV6-1 and TRBJ1-4; 11 bases are a match to TRBD1. Germline V gives CDR1 MNHNS, CDR2 SASEGT. The length of the CDR3 is 15 residues. With 5 bases clipped from V and 7 bases from J, the junction kept 6 bases outside the gene matches. The CDR3 region has the DNA TGTGCCAGCAGTTTGACCGGGACAGGGGGTGAAAAACTGTTTTTT. Amino acids: CASSLTGTGGEKLFF.

The chain carries TRBV20-1 and TRBJ1-2; D is ambiguous. Deletions cut 1 base from V and 6 bases from J, with 6 bases between. Germline V gives CDR1 DFQATT, CDR2 SNEGSKA (reference sequence). The CDR3 has 11 amino acids. CDR3: CSARVRHGYTF. The CDR3 bases are TGCAGTGCTAGAGTGAGACATGGCTACACCTTC.

V is TRBV25-1 and J is TRBJ1-6; D is unresolved. The CDR3 covers 13 residues. The ends were cut back, 5 bases at V and 10 bases at J, with 12 bases in the middle. The germline CDR1 and CDR2 sequences are MGHDK and SYGVNS. CDR3 bases: TGTGCCAGCAGTCACGTCCTAGGGTCACCCCTCCACTTT. The encoded protein is CASSHVLGSPLHF. The whole variable domain, remainder taken from reference TRBV25-1 and TRBJ1-6, is EADIYQTPRYLVIGTGKKITLECSQTMGHDKMYWYQQDPGMELHLIHYSYGVNSTEKGDLSSESTVSRIRTEHFPLTLESARPSHTSQYLCASSHVLGSPLHFGNGTRLTVT.

This rearrangement joins TRBV5-6 to TRBJ2-4; possibly TRBD1 for D (6 bases). The CDR3 totals 15 residues. In germline, CDR1 is SGHDT, CDR2 YYEEEE. V lost 4 bases and J lost 3, with 14 bases in between. The DNA of the CDR3 is TGTGCCAGCAGCGGAGGACGGACAGTCAAAAACATTCAGTACTTC. Protein: CASSGGRTVKNIQYF.

This clone has at least ten counts. The rearrangement uses TRBV10-1 and TRBJ2-5; weak D call: TRBD2 (5 bases). Germline lookup yields CDR1 WNHNN and CDR2 SYGVQD (reference sequence). This CDR3 spans 14 amino acids. V lost 7 bases, J lost 2 bases, and 14 bases lay in between. This CDR3 is CASTCTGRQETQYF. DNA of the CDR3: TGCGCCAGCACCTGTACGGGGAGACAAGAGACCCAGTACTTC.

The chain links TRBV10-3 to TRBJ1-2; D is unresolved. CDR3 length: 13 residues. The germline V and J ends were trimmed by 5 bases and 3 bases, with 10 bases remaining between them. Germline CDR1 and CDR2: ENHRY and SYGVKD. The CDR3 loop reads CAISPREDYGYTF. The DNA of the CDR3 is TGTGCCATCAGTCCAAGGGAGGACTATGGCTACACCTTC.

The chain joins TRBV2 to TRBJ2-7; D may be TRBD1 (5 bases). Germline assignment: CDR1 SNHLY and CDR2 FYNNEI. This CDR3 comprises 14 residues. Trimming took 4 bases from V and 0 from J, leaving 10 bases between them. CDR3 loop: CASSVGHSSYEQYF. The CDR3 region has the DNA TGTGCCAGCAGTGTAGGACATTCCTCCTACGAGCAGTACTTC.

This clone was detected a few times. The rearrangement uses TRBV5-1 and TRBJ2-1; 7 bases are shared with TRBD2. V was clipped by 3 bases and J by 2 bases; unmatched bases: 5. CDR3 length: 15 residues. CDR1 and CDR2 from the germline V gene are SGHRS and YFSETQ. CDR3 nucleotides: TGCGCCAGCAGCTCCGGGACTAAGACCTACAATGAGCAGTTCTTC. Translated, it gives CASSSGTKTYNEQFF.

V usage is TRBV7-6 and J usage is TRBJ1-6, with a possible D match to TRBD1 (6 bases). The CDR3 length is 15 residues. V dropped 0 bases and J dropped 5 bases, with 8 bases sitting between them. From germline, CDR1 is SGHVS and CDR2 FNYEAQ. In DNA, the CDR3 is TGTGCCAGCAGCTTAGCGGACAGCAATAATTCACCCCTCCACTTT. It translates to CASSLADSNNSPLHF.

CDR3 nucleotide sequence: TGTGCCAGCAGCCCGCTAGGTAGCGGGGCCTACACAGATACGCAGTATTTT. Translated: CASSPLGSGAYTDTQYF. J is TRBJ2-3 and V is TRBV14, with 8 bases aligning to TRBD2. The J segment lost 2 bases and the V segment lost 4 bases, leaving 11 bases of the junction unmatched. Germline V lookup: CDR1 SGHDN, CDR2 FVKESK. The CDR3 extends over 17 amino acids.

The chain has TRBV4-3 and TRBJ1-1; D is unclear. V lost 0 bases and J 5 bases, leaving 22 bases between the germline ends. The CDR3 covers 18 residues. The germline gives CDR1 LGHNA, CDR2 YSLEER. CDR3 nucleotide sequence: TGCGCCAGCAGCCAAGATTCCCCCAGATCTCAATGGAAAACTGAAGCTTTCTTT. Translated, it gives CASSQDSPRSQWKTEAFF.

In its sample, this clone was seen a few times. The chain is built from TRBV5-1 and TRBJ2-3; D uncertain. Germline V gene data show CDR1 as SGHRS and CDR2 as YFSETQ. V was shortened by 0 bases and J by 0 bases, with 8 bases between the two germline ends. This CDR3 comprises 15 residues. The CDR3 region has the DNA TGCGCCAGCAGCTTGGATGGCCGGAGCACAGATACGCAGTATTTT. It encodes CASSLDGRSTDTQYF.

The chain is built from TRBV9 and TRBJ2-6, with TRBD2 as a possible D gene (6 bases). CDR1 SGDLS and CDR2 YYNGEE come from the germline V gene. The CDR3 sequence is 15 residues long. With 4 bases removed from V and 4 bases from J, the gap between germline ends came to 12 bases. The CDR3 DNA reads as TGTGCCAGCAGCCCCAGCGGGTCCGGGGCCAACGTCCTGACTTTC. Translating it yields CASSPSGSGANVLTF.

This chain links TRBV5-6 with TRBJ2-7; maybe TRBD1 (5 bases). The CDR3 has 18 amino acids. V lost 2 bases and J 2 bases, leaving 23 bases between the germline ends. Germline V CDR1 and CDR2: SGHDT, YYEEEE. As DNA, the CDR3 is TGTGCCAGCAGCTTACCGAAAGATGACAGACCGATAGCCTACGAGCAGTACTTC. Encoded protein: CASSLPKDDRPIAYEQYF. Based on the CDR3 plus reference TRBV5-6 and TRBJ2-7, the full variable domain is DAGVTQSPTHLIKTRGQQVTLRCSPKSGHDTVSWYQQALGQGPQFIFQYYEEEERQRGNFPDRFSGHQFPNYSSELNVNALLLGDSALYLCASSLPKDDRPIAYEQYFGPGTRLTVT.

The rearrangement joins TRBV7-2 to TRBJ2-1; weak D call: TRBD2 (5 bases). Germline V gene lookup returns CDR1 SGHTA and CDR2 FQGNSA. The CDR3 spans 15 residues. Trimming stripped 5 bases from V and 8 bases from J, with 19 bases between. CDR3 in amino acids: CASSNRGPGRDEQFF. Written as DNA, the CDR3 is TGTGCCAGCAGCAATAGAGGGCCCGGTAGGGATGAGCAGTTCTTC.

The count of this clone is one. Other DNA sequences in the sample encode the same CDR3. V and J are TRBV4-1 and TRBJ1-6; 7 bases are a match to TRBD1. CDR1 and CDR2 (germline): MGHRA, YSYEKL. V lost 3 bases and J lost 9; bases outside the gene matches: 8. This CDR3 region has 15 residues. The CDR3 here is CASSQEQGRGSPLHF. CDR3 in DNA: TGCGCCAGCAGCCAGGAACAGGGGAGGGGTTCACCCCTCCACTTT.

The V gene is TRBV7-7, the J gene TRBJ2-5; D is perhaps TRBD2 (5 bases). Trimming took 5 bases from V and 4 from J, leaving 11 bases between them. Germline loops: CDR1 SSHAT, CDR2 FNYEAQ (reference sequence). This CDR3 spans 13 amino acids. This CDR3 reads CASSASRGETQYF. CDR3 DNA sequence: TGTGCCAGCAGCGCCAGCCGGGGAGAGACCCAGTACTTC.

The chain links TRBV2 to TRBJ1-5; D may be TRBD1 (6 bases). CDR1 and CDR2 (germline): SNHLY, FYNNEI. This CDR3 is 14 amino acids long. The V end was cut by 6 bases, the J end by 2 bases, with 11 bases between. In DNA form, the CDR3 reads TGTGCCAGCAGACTGGACAGAGGCAATCAGCCCCAGCATTTT. Encoded protein: CASRLDRGNQPQHF.

The chain has TRBV29-1 and TRBJ1-1; 7 positions match TRBD1. CDR3 length equals 12 residues. Trimming cost V 7 bases and J 0 bases; bases outside gene matches: 2. Germline-derived CDR1 and CDR2 are SQVTM and ANQGSEA. CDR3 in DNA: TGCAGCGGCGGACAGGTGAACACTGAAGCTTTCTTT. It codes for CSGGQVNTEAFF.

A few counts support this clone. The chain joins TRBV7-9 to TRBJ1-4; the D is unclear. Germline V gives CDR1 SEHNR, CDR2 FQNEAQ (reference sequence). Trimming pared 4 bases from V and 8 bases from J, leaving 17 bases between. This CDR3 spans 15 amino acids. This CDR3 reads CASSSRGPPEEKLFF. Here the CDR3 DNA reads TGTGCCAGCAGCTCTCGTGGGCCTCCGGAGGAAAAACTGTTTTTT. Together with reference TRBV7-9 and TRBJ1-4, the CDR3 gives the full variable domain: DTGVSQNPRHKITKRGQNVTFRCDPISEHNRLYWYRQTLGQGPEFLTYFQNEAQLEKSRLLSDRFSAERPKGSFSTLEIQRTEQGDSAMYLCASSSRGPPEEKLFFGSGTQLSVL.

As concerns this clone: One end of the junction varies from germline; a read error may be responsible. This chain uses TRBV29-1 with TRBJ2-3; 8 bases fit TRBD1. The CDR3 covers 14 residues. CDR1 SQVTM and CDR2 ANQGSEA come from the germline V gene. The CDR3 sequence: CSIEGTGLFLGQYF. The CDR3 bases are TGCAGCATTGAAGGGACAGGCCTTTTCTTAGGGCAGTATTTT.

V and J are TRBV2 and TRBJ2-1, with TRBD2 identical over 9 bases. V lost 6 bases to trimming and J lost 9 bases; unmatched junction nucleotides: 9. The CDR3 consists of 14 residues. Germline loops: CDR1 SNHLY, CDR2 FYNNEI. The CDR3 region is CASRSLAGGLEQFF. CDR3 coding DNA: TGTGCCAGCAGAAGTCTCGCGGGGGGGCTTGAGCAGTTCTTC.

J is TRBJ2-1 and V is TRBV18; 10 bases align to TRBD2. This CDR3 region has 17 residues. From germline, CDR1 is KGHSH and CDR2 LQKENI. J gave up 3 bases and V 4 bases, and 9 bases lay outside the gene matches. Written as DNA, the CDR3 is TGTGCCAGCTCACTAAAAGCCCTAGCGGGGGACTACAATGAGCAGTTCTTC. This translates into CASSLKALAGDYNEQFF. Filled out from reference TRBV18 and TRBJ2-1, the complete variable domain reads NAGVMQNPRHLVRRRGQEARLRCSPMKGHSHVYWYRQLPEEGLKFMVYLQKENIIDESGMPKERFSAEFPKEGPSILRIQQVVRGDSAAYFCASSLKALAGDYNEQFFGPGTRLTVL.

In this sample, this clone turned up many times. The chain links TRBV29-1 to TRBJ1-1, with 11 bases fitting TRBD1. Germline assignment: CDR1 SQVTM and CDR2 ANQGSEA. V dropped 5 bases and J dropped 7; count of bases not matched to a gene: 15. CDR3 size: 16 residues. CDR3 region: CSVQTDRGRQGREAFF. In nucleotides, the CDR3 is TGCAGCGTTCAAACGGACAGGGGGCGTCAAGGTCGTGAAGCTTTCTTT.

For the CDR3, the DNA is TGTGCCTGGAGTGTACTGGGGGAGGGTAGCTACACCTTC. Its protein is CAWSVLGEGSYTF. The chain combines TRBV30 with TRBJ1-2, with a weak D call TRBD1 (5 bases). The CDR3 is 13 residues long. The germline V and J ends were trimmed by 0 bases and 9 bases, with 14 bases remaining between them. Germline CDR1 GTSNPN, CDR2 SVGIG (reference sequence).